This T cell receptor (beta chain) was identified during a study of metastatic and nonmetastatic thyroid tumors. Background on the study: Repertoires from blood and tumor or nodule tissue of malignant and benign thyroid patients were compared. Findings and limits, study-wide: Significantly higher TCR beta diversity was reportedly seen in malignant thyroid tumors than benign nodules, in blood and tumor.

In the source study's methods: What underpinned the distant-metastasis classifier for papillary thyroid cancer was the set of CDR3 differences across clinicopathological groups. TCRdb redid the clone calls on the PCR reads using MiXCR. TCRdb's processing, not the authors' own work, is the source of the V and J calls. The sample lists tens of thousands of clones; over 9.5% were seen once. A remark on this clone: No antigen is known for it.

Each patient came to thyroid surgery without any prior treatment (of any kind). Germline V gene data show CDR1 as SSHAT and CDR2 as FNYEAQ (reference sequence). The CDR3 loop spans 13 amino acids. The source of this sequence is a female donor with papillary thyroid cancer or a benign thyroid nodule (not recorded which). Some clones in this sample may be carry-over from other donors' samples. Sequenced material: blood. V gene TRBV7-7 combines with J gene TRBJ2-5; D possibly uses TRBD1 or TRBD2 (6 bases each). As DNA, the CDR3 is TGTGCTGGCAGTAGGGGGGCCCAAGAGACCCAGTACTTC. Its protein product is CAGSRGAQETQYF.